This T cell receptor (beta chain) was recovered during a study of cytomegalovirus exposure and HLA in healthy donors. This PCR relied on a set of 60 Vbeta primers and 13 Jbeta primers. The protocol was immunoSEQ multiplex PCR, while the TCRdb copy is restricted to in-frame clones and leaves out a portion. This table holds around 57,000 clones. The CDR3 contains 15 residues. The V end lost 4 bases, the J end lost 4 bases, and 16 bases lay between the germline ends. The germline V gene encodes CDR1 LNHDA and CDR2 SQIVND (reference sequence). The chain is built from TRBV19 and TRBJ1-1; a possible D gene is TRBD1 (5 bases). This TCR was recovered from a woman between 50 and 59 years old in good health and CMV-seropositive. The specimen was PBMCs. CDR3 amino acids: CASSRDWGGSTEAFF. The CDR3 nucleotides are TGTGCCAGTAGTAGAGACTGGGGGGGGAGCACTGAAGCTTTCTTT.